This TCR beta chain was recorded in a study of early T cells in non-severe SARS-CoV-2 infection. About the research overall: Sequencing was performed on bulk RNA from unsorted whole blood, leaving chains unpaired.

Germline CDR1 SGHTA, CDR2 FQGNSA. The CDR3 sequence is 15 residues long. V shed 2 bases, J shed 7 bases, and the junction held 4 bases outside the gene matches. Regarding the study as a whole: Sequences matched to VDJdb favored anti-spike CD8 responses, while private and CD4 specificities were missed.

This clonotype was counted a few times. Its antigen is undetermined. Unique molecular identifiers tagged individual cDNA molecules. MiXCR was run by TCRdb on the 5' RACE reads, yielding one entry per CDR3 protein. Of around 83,000 distinct CDR3 sequences listed, around 9.3% are singletons. The specimen was whole blood, collected at baseline. V is TRBV7-2 and J is TRBJ1-6; TRBD1 agrees at 8 bases. This clonotype originated in an adult who was a healthcare worker with PCR-confirmed SARS-CoV-2 infection or an uninfected control (not recorded which). The CDR3 is CASSLLGTGNSPLHF. CDR3 DNA: TGTGCCAGCAGCTTATTAGGGACAGGCAATTCACCCCTCCACTTT.